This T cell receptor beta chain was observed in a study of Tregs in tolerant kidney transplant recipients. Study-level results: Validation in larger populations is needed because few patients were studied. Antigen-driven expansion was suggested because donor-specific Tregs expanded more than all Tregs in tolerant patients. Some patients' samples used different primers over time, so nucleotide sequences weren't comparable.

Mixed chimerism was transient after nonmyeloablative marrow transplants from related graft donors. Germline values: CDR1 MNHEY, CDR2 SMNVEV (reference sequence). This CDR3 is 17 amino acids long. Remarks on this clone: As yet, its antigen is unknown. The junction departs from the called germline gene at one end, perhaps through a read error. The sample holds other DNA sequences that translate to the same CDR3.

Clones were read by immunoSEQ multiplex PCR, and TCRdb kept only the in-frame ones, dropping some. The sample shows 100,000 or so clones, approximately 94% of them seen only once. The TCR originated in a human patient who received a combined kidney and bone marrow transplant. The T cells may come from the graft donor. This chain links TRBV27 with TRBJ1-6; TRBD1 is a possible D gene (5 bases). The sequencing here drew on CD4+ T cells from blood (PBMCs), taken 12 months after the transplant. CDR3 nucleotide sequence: TGTGCCAGCAGTTTATATAGACAGAGCTCCTATAATTCCCCCCTCCACTTT. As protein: CASSLYRQSSYNSPLHF.